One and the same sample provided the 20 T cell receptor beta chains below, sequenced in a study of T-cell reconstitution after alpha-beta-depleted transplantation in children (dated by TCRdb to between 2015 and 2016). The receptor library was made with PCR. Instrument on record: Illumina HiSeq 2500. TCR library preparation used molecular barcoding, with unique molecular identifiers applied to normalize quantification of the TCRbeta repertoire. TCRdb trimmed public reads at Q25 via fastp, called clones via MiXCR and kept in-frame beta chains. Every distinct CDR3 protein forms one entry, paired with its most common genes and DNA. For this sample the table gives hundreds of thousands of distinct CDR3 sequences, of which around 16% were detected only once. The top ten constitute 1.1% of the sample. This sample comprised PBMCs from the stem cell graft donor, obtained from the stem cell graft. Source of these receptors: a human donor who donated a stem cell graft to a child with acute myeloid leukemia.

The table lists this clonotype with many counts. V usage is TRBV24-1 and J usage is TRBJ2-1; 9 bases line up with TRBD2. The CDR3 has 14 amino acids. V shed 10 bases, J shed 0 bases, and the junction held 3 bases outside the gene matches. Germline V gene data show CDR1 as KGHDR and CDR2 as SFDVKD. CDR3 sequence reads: CATSGGSSYNEQFF. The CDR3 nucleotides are TGTGCCACAAGCGGGGGGAGCTCCTACAATGAGCAGTTCTTC.

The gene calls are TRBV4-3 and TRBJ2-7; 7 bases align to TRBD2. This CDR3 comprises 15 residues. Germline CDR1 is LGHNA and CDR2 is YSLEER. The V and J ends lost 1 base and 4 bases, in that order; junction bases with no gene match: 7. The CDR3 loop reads CASSQVPGGIYEQYF. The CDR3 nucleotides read TGCGCCAGCAGCCAAGTTCCGGGGGGAATTTACGAGCAGTACTTC.

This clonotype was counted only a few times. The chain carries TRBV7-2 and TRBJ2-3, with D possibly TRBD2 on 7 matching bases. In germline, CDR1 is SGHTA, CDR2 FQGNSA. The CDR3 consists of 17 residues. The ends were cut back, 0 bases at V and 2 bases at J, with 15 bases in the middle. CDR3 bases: TGTGCCAGCAGCTTAGCCTCGGCGGGGGCCAACACAGATACGCAGTATTTT. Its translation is CASSLASAGANTDTQYF.

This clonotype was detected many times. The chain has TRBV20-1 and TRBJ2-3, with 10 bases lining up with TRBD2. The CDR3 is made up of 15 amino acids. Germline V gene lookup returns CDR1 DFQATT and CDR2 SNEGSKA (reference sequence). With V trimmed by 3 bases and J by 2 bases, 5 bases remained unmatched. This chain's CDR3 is CSASPGTSVTDTQYF. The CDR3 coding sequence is TGCAGTGCTAGTCCCGGGACTAGCGTCACAGATACGCAGTATTTT.

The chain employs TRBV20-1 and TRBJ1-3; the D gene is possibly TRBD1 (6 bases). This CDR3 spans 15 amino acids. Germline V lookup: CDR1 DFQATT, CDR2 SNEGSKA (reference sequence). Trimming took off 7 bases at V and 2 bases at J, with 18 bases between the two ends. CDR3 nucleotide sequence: TGCAGTGTTGGGGGAAACGAGGGGGCTGGAAACACCATATATTTT. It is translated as CSVGGNEGAGNTIYF.

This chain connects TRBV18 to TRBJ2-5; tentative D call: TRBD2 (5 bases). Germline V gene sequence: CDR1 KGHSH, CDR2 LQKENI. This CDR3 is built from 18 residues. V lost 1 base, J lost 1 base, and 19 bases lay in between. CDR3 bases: TGTGCCAGCTCACCACTTTTCGGCGGAGGCCGGCCCCAAGAGACCCAGTACTTC. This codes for CASSPLFGGGRPQETQYF.

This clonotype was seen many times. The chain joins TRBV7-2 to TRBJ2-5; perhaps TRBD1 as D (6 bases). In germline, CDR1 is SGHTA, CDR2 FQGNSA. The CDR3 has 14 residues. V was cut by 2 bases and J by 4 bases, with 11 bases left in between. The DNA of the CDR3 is TGTGCCAGCAGCTTAACTGGGGGCGCAGAGACCCAGTACTTC. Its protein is CASSLTGGAETQYF.

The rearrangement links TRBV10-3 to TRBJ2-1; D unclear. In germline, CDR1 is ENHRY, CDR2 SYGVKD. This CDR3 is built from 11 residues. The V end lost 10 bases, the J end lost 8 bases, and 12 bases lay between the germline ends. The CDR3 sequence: CATLYADEQFF. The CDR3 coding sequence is TGTGCCACCCTGTATGCCGATGAGCAGTTCTTC.

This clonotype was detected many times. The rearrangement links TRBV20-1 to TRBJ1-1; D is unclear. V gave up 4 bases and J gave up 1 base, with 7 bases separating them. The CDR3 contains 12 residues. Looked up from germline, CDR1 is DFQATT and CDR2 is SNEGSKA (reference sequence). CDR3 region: CSANRQNTEAFF. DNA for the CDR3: TGCAGTGCTAATCGGCAGAACACTGAAGCTTTCTTT.

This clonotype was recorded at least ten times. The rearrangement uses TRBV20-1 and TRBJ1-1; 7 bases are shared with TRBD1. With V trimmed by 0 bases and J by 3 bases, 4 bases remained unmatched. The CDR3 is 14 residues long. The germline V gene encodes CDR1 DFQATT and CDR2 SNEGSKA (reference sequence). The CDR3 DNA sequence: TGCAGTGCTAGAGAACCTGACAGGGACACTGAAGCTTTCTTT. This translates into CSAREPDRDTEAFF.

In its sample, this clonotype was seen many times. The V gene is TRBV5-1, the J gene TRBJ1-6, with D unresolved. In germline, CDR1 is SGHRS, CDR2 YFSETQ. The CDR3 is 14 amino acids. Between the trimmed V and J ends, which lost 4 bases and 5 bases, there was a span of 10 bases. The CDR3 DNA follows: TGCGCCAGCAGCGGAACGGGAAATAATTCACCCCTCCACTTT. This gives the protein CASSGTGNNSPLHF.

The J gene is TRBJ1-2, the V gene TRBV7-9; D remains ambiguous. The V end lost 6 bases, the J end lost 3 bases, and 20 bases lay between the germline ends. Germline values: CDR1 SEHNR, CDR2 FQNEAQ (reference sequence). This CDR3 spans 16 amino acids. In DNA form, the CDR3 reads TGTGCCAGCAGTCTCCCTCTTCTGACGGGCCACTATGGCTACACCTTC. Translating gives CASSLPLLTGHYGYTF.

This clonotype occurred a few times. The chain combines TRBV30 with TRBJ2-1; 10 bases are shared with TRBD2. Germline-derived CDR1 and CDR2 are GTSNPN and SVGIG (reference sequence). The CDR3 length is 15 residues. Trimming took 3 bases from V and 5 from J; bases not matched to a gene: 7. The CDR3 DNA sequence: TGTGCCTGGAGCCCCGCTAGCGGGGGAAACAATGAGCAGTTCTTC. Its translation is CAWSPASGGNNEQFF.

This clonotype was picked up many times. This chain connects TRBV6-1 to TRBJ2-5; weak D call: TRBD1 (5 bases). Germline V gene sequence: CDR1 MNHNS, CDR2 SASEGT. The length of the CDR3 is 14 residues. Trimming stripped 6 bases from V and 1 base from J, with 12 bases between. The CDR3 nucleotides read TGTGCCAGCAGCCCTTTCGACAGCCAAGAGACCCAGTACTTC. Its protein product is CASSPFDSQETQYF.

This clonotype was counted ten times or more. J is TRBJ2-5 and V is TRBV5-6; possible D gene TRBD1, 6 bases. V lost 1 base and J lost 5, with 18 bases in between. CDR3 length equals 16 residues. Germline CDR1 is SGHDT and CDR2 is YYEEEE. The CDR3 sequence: CASSLFTGLFGETQYF. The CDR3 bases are TGTGCCAGCAGCTTGTTTACAGGGTTGTTTGGGGAGACCCAGTACTTC.

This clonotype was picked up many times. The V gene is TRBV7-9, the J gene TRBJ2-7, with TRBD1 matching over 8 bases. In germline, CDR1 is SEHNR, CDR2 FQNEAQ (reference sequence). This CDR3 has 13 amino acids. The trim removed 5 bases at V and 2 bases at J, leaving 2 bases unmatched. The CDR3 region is CASSQDRAYEQYF. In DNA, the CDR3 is TGTGCCAGCAGCCAGGACAGGGCCTACGAGCAGTACTTC.

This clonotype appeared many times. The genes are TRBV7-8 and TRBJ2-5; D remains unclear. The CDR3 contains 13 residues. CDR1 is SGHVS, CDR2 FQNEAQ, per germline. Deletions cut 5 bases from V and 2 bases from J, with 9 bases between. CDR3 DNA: TGTGCCAGCAGCCTTCGGCGGCAAGAGACCCAGTACTTC. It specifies CASSLRRQETQYF.

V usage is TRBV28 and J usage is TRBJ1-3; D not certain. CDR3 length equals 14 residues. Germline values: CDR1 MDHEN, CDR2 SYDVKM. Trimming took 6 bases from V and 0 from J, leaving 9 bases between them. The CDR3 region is CASSLMSSGNTIYF. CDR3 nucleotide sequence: TGTGCCAGCAGCCTGATGAGCTCTGGAAACACCATATATTTT.

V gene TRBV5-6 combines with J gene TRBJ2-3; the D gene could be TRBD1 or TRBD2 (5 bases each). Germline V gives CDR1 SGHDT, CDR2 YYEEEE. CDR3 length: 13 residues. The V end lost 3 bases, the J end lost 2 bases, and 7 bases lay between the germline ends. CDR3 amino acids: CASSWGYTDTQYF. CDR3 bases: TGTGCCAGCAGCTGGGGGTACACAGATACGCAGTATTTT.

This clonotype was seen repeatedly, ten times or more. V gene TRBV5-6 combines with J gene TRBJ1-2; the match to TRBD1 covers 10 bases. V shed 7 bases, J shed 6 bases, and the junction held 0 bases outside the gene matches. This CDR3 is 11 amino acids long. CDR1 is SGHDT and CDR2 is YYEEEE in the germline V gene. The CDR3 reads CASGQGDGYTF. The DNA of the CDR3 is TGTGCCAGCGGACAGGGGGATGGCTACACCTTC.